The rows below give T cell receptor beta chains drawn from one sample of a study of CD8+ T cells in alopecia areata. Measured with immunoSEQ multiplex PCR; TCRdb has only the in-frame clones, and not every one. The sample holds 130,000 to 150,000 clones, approximately 85% seen once. The sample here was CD8+ T cells sorted from blood, taken at week 4, from a patient treated with tofacitinib. These receptors originate from a human donor with alopecia areata. Both conserved end residues are part of each CDR3.

j_call cdr3_length v_call cdr3_aa
TRBJ2-1 15 TRBV10-3 CAISGLADSYNEQFF
TRBJ2-3 17 TRBV4-3 CASSQSGLAGFTDTQYF
TRBJ2-2 14 TRBV4-1 CASSQEGVTGELFF
TRBJ2-2 13 TRBV27 CATGTANTGELFF
TRBJ2-2 15 TRBV4-3 CASSQTSTNTGELFF
TRBJ2-5 14 TRBV18 CASSLDRGQETQYF
TRBJ2-7 14 TRBV9 CASSGGQGPYEQYF
TRBJ1-4 15 TRBV5-1 CASSFGQGTNEKLFF
TRBJ2-2 16 TRBV7-6 CASSFRDRVAAGELFF
TRBJ2-1 14 TRBV11-2 CASSLEVGYNEQFF
TRBJ2-7 15 TRBV5-1 CASSSGQGVSYEQYF
TRBJ2-3 13 TRBV7-2 CASSLVLADTQYF
TRBJ2-7 12 TRBV10-3 CAISEPYYEQYF
TRBJ1-6 15 TRBV7-9 CASSLVGQGNSPLHF
TRBJ2-1 14 TRBV5-4 CASSLEAGMNEQFF
- 15 TRBV13 CASSLGGTRAYEQYF
TRBJ2-7 15 TRBV5-1 CASSLGTGSTYEQYF
TRBJ1-4 17 TRBV5-6 CASSLGALGGSDEKLFF
TRBJ1-2 15 TRBV7-9 CASSPELGEDNGYTF
TRBJ2-3 17 TRBV5-6 CASSLEFSGQEGDTQYF
TRBJ2-3 14 TRBV6-6 CASRPLQRTDTQYF
TRBJ2-7 14 TRBV5-1 CASRLRVRDYEQYF
TRBJ2-7 15 TRBV2 CASLIGSSISYEQYF
TRBJ2-3 13 TRBV21-1 CASSKGVADTQYF
TRBJ2-7 13 TRBV10-3 CAISMDNFYEQYF
TRBJ2-5 15 TRBV7-9 CASSPVLHHQETQYF
TRBJ1-1 14 TRBV4-1 CASSYTDGGTEAFF